The subject of this entry is one TCR beta chain. This sample is drawn from a study of radiotherapy plus CTLA-4 blockade in lung cancer. CDR1 SGHVS and CDR2 FNYEAQ come from the germline V gene. The V end lost 4 bases, the J end lost 7 bases, and 19 bases lay between the germline ends. This CDR3 region has 15 residues. Some clones are missing from TCRdb's copy, which holds only in-frame ones; the method was immunoSEQ multiplex PCR. The profile shows 56,000 or so clones, 65% to 80% of them singletons. The sample in question was peripheral blood, obtained from a patient treated with radiotherapy plus ipilimumab. This TCR derives from a human donor with non-small cell lung cancer who had a partial response to radiotherapy plus ipilimumab. This chain joins TRBV7-6 and TRBJ2-5; perhaps TRBD1 as D (6 bases). This CDR3 is CASSSETGQELTQYF. CDR3 bases: TGTGCCAGCAGCTCAGAGACAGGACAAGAATTGACCCAGTACTTC.